This T cell receptor (beta chain) was recovered during a study of blood T cell repertoires in COVID-19 (dated by TCRdb to the early 2020s). Some background on the complete study: Samples from collaborators originated in the United States, Italy and Spain and spanned both the acute and convalescent phases of COVID-19. The dataset comprised deeply sampled blood TCRbeta repertoires from subjects exposed to, actively infected with, or recovered from COVID-19. The repertoires were released in a freely available public database intended as a resource for research on the immune response to SARS-CoV-2. Sample metadata almost always included a de-identified subject ID, COVID-19 status, age in years and sex. The prospective study material was composed of cDNA or gDNA derived from T cells, B-cell-depleted T cells, or PBMCs. Samples were obtained from the ongoing ImmuneRACE study (first 160 participants) and from about 1,300 subjects provided by 6 global collaborators. HLA class I and class II types, where available, came from metadata supplied by the sample provider rather than from assay-based typing.

Participants in the prospective study were enrolled through a virtual design, were aged roughly 18 to 90 years, and lived in 20 to 30 United States geographic areas. To assign participants to cohorts, the prospective study relied on clinical history that participants themselves reported in a screening survey and a study questionnaire. Exposed participants had been in contact, within 2 weeks of entering the study, with a person who had a PCR-confirmed or clinician-diagnosed case of COVID-19. Mobile phlebotomists in the prospective study collected whole blood, serum and a nasopharyngeal or oropharyngeal swab from every participant. Prospective study participants could optionally give additional blood draws and questionnaires over an approximately two-month period. Blood samples from the prospective study were shipped frozen or at room temperature prior to DNA extraction. V was cut back by 6 bases and J by 8 bases, leaving a gap of 16 bases between them. Looking up the germline V gene (reference sequence) yields CDR1 SEHNR and CDR2 FQNEAQ. The CDR3 holds 13 amino acids from the cysteine to the phenylalanine. This entry keeps only the CDR3 DNA: 39 bases, framed from base 1.

The immunoSEQ Assay, a bias-controlled multiplex PCR, was used to amplify TCRbeta CDR3 regions from genomic DNA. The original methods were these. The number of nucleated cells in each sample was estimated by amplification of reference gene primers within the assay. To quantify the absolute abundance of each unique TCRbeta CDR3 rearrangement, sequence reads were collapsed and filtered. For each sample, productive Simpson clonality was calculated as the square root of Simpson's diversity index across productive rearrangements. TCRdb obtained this table from immuneACCESS and retained in-frame rearrangements with V and J assigned. These tables miss some clones; where compared with another copy, unresolved V genes account for less than half of the shortfall, and the remainder is unexplained. V, J and clone size reflect that table, while D and trimming were determined from the DNA. The sample yields roughly 400,000 clones; 80% to 95% were counted once. Roughly 0.9% of the sample goes to the ten largest clones.

About this clone: The antigen this receptor binds is unknown. Base qualities were left out, and no much larger clone turns up one base away.

The research as a whole found: Clinical and demographic metadata were provided uncurated, with the amount varying by source and participant.

The sequence was obtained from a woman in her forties who had been exposed to COVID-19. The sequenced sample consisted of PBMCs or T cells enriched from blood (not recorded which). This receptor chain uses TRBV7-9 and TRBJ1-2; confidence is insufficient to name the D gene. In nucleotide form, the sequence is TGTGCCAGCAGTTTCGATGGGCACTTCGGCTACACCTTC. Protein translation: CASSFDGHFGYTF.